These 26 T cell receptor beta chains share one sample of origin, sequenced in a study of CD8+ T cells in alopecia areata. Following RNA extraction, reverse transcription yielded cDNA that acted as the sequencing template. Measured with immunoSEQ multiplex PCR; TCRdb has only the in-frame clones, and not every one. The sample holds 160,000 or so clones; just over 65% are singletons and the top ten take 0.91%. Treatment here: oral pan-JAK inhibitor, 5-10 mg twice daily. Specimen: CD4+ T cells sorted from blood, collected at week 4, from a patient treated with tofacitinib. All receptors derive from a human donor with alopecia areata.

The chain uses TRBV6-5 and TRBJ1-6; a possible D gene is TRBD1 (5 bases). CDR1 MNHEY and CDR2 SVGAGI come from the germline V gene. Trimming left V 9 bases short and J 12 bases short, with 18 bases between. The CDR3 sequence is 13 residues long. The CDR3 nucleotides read TGTGCCAGTCACACAGGTTTCCCAGGACCCCTCCACTTT. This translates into CASHTGFPGPLHF.

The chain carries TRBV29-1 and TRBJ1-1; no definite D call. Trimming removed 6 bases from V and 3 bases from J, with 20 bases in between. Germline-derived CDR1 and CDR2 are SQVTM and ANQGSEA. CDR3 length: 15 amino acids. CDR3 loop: CSVRWRGNGYTEAFF. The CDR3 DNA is TGCAGCGTCCGATGGAGAGGGAATGGGTACACTGAAGCTTTCTTT.

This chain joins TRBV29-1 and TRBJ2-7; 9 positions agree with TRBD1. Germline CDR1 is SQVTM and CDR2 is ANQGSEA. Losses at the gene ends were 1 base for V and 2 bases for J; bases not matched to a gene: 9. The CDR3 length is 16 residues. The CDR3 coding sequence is TGCAGCGTTGAAGGTCCCGGAGGGACAGGGACCTACGAGCAGTACTTC. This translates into CSVEGPGGTGTYEQYF.

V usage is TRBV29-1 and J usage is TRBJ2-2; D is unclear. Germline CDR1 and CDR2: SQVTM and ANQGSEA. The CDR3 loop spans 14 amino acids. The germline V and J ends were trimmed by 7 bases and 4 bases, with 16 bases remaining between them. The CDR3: CSARTGSSTGELFF. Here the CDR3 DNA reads TGCAGCGCCAGGACGGGTTCGAGCACCGGGGAGCTGTTTTTT.

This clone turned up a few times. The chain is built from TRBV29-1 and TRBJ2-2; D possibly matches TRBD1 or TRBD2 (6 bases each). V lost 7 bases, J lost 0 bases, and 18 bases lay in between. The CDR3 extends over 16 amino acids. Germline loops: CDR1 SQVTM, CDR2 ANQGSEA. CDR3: CSAHLGAGTNTGELFF. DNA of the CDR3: TGCAGCGCCCACCTGGGGGCGGGGACGAACACCGGGGAGCTGTTTTTT.

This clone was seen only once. The CDR3 reads CATSRHGDMNTEAFF. The CDR3 nucleotides read TGTGCCACCAGCAGACACGGCGACATGAACACTGAAGCTTTCTTT. V usage is TRBV15 and J usage is TRBJ1-1; D remains ambiguous. Germline-derived CDR1 and CDR2 are LNHNV and YYDKDF (reference sequence). Between the trimmed V and J ends, which lost 2 bases and 0 bases, there was a span of 10 bases. The CDR3 totals 15 residues.

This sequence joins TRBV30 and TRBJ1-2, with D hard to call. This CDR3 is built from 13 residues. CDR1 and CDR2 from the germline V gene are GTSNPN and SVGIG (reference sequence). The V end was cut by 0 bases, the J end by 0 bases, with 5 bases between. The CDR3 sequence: CAWSVRANYGYTF. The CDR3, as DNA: TGTGCCTGGAGTGTAAGGGCTAACTATGGCTACACCTTC.

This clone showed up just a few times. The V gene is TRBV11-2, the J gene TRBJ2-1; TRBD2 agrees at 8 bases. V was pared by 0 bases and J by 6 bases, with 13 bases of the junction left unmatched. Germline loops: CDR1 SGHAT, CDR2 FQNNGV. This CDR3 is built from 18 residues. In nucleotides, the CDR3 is TGTGCCAGCAGCTTAGATCCCAAGCGGGGGATCAAAGGCAATGAGCAGTTCTTC. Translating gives CASSLDPKRGIKGNEQFF.

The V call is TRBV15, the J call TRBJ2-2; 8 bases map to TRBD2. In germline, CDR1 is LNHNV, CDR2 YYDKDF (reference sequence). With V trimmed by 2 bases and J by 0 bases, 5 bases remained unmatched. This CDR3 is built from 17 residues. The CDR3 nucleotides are TGTGCCACCAGCAGATCTTCGGGGGGGCCGAACACCGGGGAGCTGTTTTTT. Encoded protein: CATSRSSGGPNTGELFF.

This chain's CDR3 is CASSYSGGLPMYEQYF. In DNA form, the CDR3 reads TGTGCCAGCAGTTACTCAGGCGGGCTCCCCATGTACGAGCAGTACTTC. The gene calls are TRBV6-5 and TRBJ2-7; a possible D gene is TRBD2 (5 bases). The CDR3 length is 16 residues. Germline V gives CDR1 MNHEY, CDR2 SVGAGI. V dropped 0 bases and J dropped 4 bases, with 16 bases sitting between them.

In nucleotides, the CDR3 is TGTGCCTGGCGGGGGACCAGCTCCTACAATGAGCAGTTCTTC. Protein product: CAWRGTSSYNEQFF. The V gene is TRBV30, the J gene TRBJ2-1, with D perhaps matching TRBD2 (6 bases). V lost 5 bases and J lost 0, with 11 bases in between. Germline loops: CDR1 GTSNPN, CDR2 SVGIG (reference sequence). The CDR3 runs 14 residues.

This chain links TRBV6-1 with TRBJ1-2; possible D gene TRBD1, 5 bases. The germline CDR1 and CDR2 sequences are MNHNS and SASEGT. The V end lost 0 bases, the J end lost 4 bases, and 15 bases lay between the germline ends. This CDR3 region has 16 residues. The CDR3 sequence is CASSEASGASGYGYTF. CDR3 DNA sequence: TGTGCCAGCAGTGAAGCTTCCGGGGCGTCTGGCTATGGCTACACCTTC.

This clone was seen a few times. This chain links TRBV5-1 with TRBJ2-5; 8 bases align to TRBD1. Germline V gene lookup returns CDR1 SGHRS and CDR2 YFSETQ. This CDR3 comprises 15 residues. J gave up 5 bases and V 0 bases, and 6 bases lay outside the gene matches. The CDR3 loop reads CASSLEQGAWETQYF. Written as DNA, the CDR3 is TGCGCCAGCAGCTTGGAGCAGGGGGCATGGGAGACCCAGTACTTC.

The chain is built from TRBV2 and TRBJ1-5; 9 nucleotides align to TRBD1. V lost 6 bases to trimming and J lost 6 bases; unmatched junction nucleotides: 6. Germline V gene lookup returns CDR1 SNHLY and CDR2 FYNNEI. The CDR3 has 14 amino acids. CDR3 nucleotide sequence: TGTGCCAGCAGACCGGGACAGGGTGCTCAGCCCCAGCATTTT. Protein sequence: CASRPGQGAQPQHF.

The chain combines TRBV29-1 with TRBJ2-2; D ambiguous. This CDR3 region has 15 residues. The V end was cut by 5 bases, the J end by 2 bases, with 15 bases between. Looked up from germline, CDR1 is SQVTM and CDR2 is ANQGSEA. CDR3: CSVRFAGRNTGELFF. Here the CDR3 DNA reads TGCAGCGTTAGGTTTGCCGGCCGTAACACCGGGGAGCTGTTTTTT.

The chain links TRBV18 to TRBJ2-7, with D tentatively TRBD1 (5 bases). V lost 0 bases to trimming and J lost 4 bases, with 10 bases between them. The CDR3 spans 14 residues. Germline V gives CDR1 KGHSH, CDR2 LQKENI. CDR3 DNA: TGTGCCAGCTCACCACCGTCAAGGGGATACGAGCAGTACTTC. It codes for CASSPPSRGYEQYF.

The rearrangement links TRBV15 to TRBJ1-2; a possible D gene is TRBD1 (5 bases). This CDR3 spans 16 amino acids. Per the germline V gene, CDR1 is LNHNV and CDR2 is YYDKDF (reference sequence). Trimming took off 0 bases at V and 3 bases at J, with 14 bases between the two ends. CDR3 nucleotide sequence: TGTGCCACCAGCAGAGATCTAGCGTTGGGGGACTATGGCTACACCTTC. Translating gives CATSRDLALGDYGYTF.

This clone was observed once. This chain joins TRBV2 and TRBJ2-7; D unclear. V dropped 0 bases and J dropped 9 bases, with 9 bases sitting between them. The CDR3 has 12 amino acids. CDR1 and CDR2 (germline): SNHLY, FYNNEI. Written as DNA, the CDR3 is TGTGCCAGCAGTGAAGCGAGGCTGGGGCAGTACTTC. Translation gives CASSEARLGQYF.

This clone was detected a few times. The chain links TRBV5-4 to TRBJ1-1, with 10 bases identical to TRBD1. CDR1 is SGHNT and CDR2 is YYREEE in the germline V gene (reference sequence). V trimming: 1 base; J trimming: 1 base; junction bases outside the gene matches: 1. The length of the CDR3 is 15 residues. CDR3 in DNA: TGTGCCAGCAGCTTGTGGACAGGGGGGAACACTGAAGCTTTCTTT. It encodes CASSLWTGGNTEAFF.

The CDR3 spells CASRRAGTGAGEQFF. The CDR3, as DNA: TGTGCCAGCAGGCGGGCTGGGACAGGGGCTGGGGAGCAGTTCTTC. The gene calls are TRBV7-2 and TRBJ2-1; 10 bases are shared with TRBD1. V shed 6 bases, J shed 10 bases, and the junction held 12 bases outside the gene matches. Germline loops: CDR1 SGHTA, CDR2 FQGNSA. The CDR3 loop spans 15 amino acids. Together with reference TRBV7-2 and TRBJ2-1, the CDR3 gives the full variable domain: GAGVSQSPSNKVTEKGKDVELRCDPISGHTALYWYRQSLGQGLEFLIYFQGNSAPDKSGLPSDRFSAERTGGSVSTLTIQRTQQEDSAVYLCASRRAGTGAGEQFFGPGTRLTVL.

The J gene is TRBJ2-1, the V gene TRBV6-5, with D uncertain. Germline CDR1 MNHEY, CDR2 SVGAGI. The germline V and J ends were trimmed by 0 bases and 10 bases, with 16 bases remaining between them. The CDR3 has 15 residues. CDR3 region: CASSYSIGIPREQFF. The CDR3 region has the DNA TGTGCCAGCAGTTACTCGATAGGTATCCCTCGGGAGCAGTTCTTC.

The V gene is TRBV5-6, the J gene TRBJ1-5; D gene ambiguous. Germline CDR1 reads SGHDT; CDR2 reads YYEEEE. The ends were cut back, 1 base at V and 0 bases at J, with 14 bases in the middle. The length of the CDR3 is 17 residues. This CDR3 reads CASSLNGAQYSNQPQHF. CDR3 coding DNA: TGTGCCAGCAGCTTGAACGGTGCCCAGTATAGCAATCAGCCCCAGCATTTT.

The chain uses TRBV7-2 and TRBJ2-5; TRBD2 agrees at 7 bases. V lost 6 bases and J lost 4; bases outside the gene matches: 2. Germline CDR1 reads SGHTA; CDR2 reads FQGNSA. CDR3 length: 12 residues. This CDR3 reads CASRREGETQYF. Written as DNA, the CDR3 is TGTGCCAGCAGGAGGGAGGGAGAGACCCAGTACTTC.

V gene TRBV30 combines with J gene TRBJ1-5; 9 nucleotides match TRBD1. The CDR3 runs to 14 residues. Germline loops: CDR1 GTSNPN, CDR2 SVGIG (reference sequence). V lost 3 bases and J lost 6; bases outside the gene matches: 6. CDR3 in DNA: TGTGCCTGGAGCCAAGGGACAGGGCTTCAGCCCCAGCATTTT. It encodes CAWSQGTGLQPQHF.

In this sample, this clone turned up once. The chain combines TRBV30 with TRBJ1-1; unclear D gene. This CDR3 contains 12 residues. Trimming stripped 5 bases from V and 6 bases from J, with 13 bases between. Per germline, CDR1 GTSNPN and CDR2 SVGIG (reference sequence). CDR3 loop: CAWGRLLAEAFF. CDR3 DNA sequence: TGTGCCTGGGGGAGATTACTCGCTGAAGCTTTCTTT.

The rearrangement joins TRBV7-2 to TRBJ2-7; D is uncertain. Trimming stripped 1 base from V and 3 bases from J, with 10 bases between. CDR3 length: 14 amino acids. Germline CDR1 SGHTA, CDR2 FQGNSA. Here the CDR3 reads CASSLGARNYEQYF. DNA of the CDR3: TGTGCCAGCAGCTTAGGGGCCCGTAACTACGAGCAGTACTTC.